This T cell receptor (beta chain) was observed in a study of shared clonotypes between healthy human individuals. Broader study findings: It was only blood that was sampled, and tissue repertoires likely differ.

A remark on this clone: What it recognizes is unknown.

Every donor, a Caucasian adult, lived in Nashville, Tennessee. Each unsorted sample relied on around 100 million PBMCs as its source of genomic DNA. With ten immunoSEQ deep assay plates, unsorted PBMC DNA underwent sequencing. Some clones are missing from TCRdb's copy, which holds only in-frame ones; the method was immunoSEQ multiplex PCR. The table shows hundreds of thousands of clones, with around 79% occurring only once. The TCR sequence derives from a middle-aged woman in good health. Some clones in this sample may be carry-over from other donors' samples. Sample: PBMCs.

The CDR3 nucleotides are TGCGCCAGCAGCCCCCGGTGGGGGGATTCTGGCGAGCAGTACTTC. This sequence encodes CASSPRWGDSGEQYF. V usage is TRBV4-1 and J usage is TRBJ2-7; tentative D call: TRBD2 (6 bases). The CDR3 is 15 residues long. Looked up from germline, CDR1 is MGHRA and CDR2 is YSYEKL. Trimming stripped 4 bases from V and 6 bases from J, with 19 bases between.